This TCR beta chain was recovered during a study of blood T cell repertoires in COVID-19. Study summary: Samples representing acute and convalescent COVID-19 were sourced from the United States, Italy and Spain. Sample material is recorded as cDNA or gDNA derived from T cells, B-cell-depleted T cells, or PBMCs.

The repertoire was sequenced with immunoSEQ multiplex PCR; TCRdb's copy has only in-frame clones and lacks some. Seen here are about 150,000 clones, 75% to 90% observed once, and the top ten hold roughly 15%. The sequence was collected from a middle-aged woman with acute or convalescent COVID-19. Sequencing was carried out using peripheral blood.

CDR3 loop: CASSLWAPDYSNQPQHF. The CDR3 DNA is TGTGCCAGCAGCTTATGGGCGCCGGACTATAGCAATCAGCCCCAGCATTTT. The chain links TRBV7-9 to TRBJ1-5; unclear D gene. Trimming pared 2 bases from V and 0 bases from J, leaving 14 bases between. This CDR3 has 17 residues. CDR1 is SEHNR, CDR2 FQNEAQ, per germline (reference sequence).